These 2 T cell receptor beta chains were sequenced from one sample in a study of blood T cell repertoires in COVID-19. Here immunoSEQ multiplex PCR was the method, and the copy in TCRdb shows in-frame clones only, minus some. The repertoire has around 100,000 clones, approximately 91% of them found once; the top ten carry under 7.5%. The sample consisted of peripheral blood. All receptors derive from a woman between 55 and 75 years old with acute or convalescent COVID-19.

This clone was counted once. The identical CDR3 is also encoded by other nucleotide sequences in the sample. The V and J genes are TRBV18 and TRBJ1-1; possibly TRBD1 for D (6 bases). The CDR3 has 15 residues. V was clipped by 6 bases and J by 0 bases, with 14 bases between them. The germline gives CDR1 KGHSH, CDR2 LQKENI. The CDR3 sequence is CASSPRGDLNTEAFF. DNA of the CDR3: TGTGCCAGCTCCCCCAGGGGAGATTTGAACACTGAAGCTTTCTTT.

The rearrangement joins TRBV9 to TRBJ1-5, with D maybe TRBD1 (5 bases). The CDR3 is 15 amino acids. In germline, CDR1 is SGDLS, CDR2 YYNGEE. Deletions cut 0 bases from V and 5 bases from J, with 12 bases between. The CDR3 region is CASSVGPGKDQPQHF. The DNA of the CDR3 is TGTGCCAGCAGCGTAGGGCCAGGGAAGGATCAGCCCCAGCATTTT.